Listed below are T cell receptor beta chains from one sample, sequenced in a study of neurological immune-mediated disorders. MiXCR, applied by TCRdb to the 5' RACE reads, yields one record per CDR3 protein. The sample lists fewer than 90,000 distinct CDR3 sequences, under 13% occurring once. Input material: PBMCs. All receptors derive from a man aged 35-49 years in good health. Each CDR3 is given with its conserved first and last residue. The order of the fields is clone size, CDR3 length, D gene, J gene, V gene, CDR3 DNA, CDR3 protein. The D gene is left open where the match is weak. Clone size is stated in some rows and not others, as once, few, many or a class when expanded.

>many|14|NA|TRBJ1-2|TRBV12-3/TRBV12-4
TGTGCCAGCAGTTTAGGCCCGGGCAACTATGGCTACACCTTC
CASSLGPGNYGYTF
>few|14|NA|TRBJ2-3|TRBV29-1
TGCAGCGGACGCTGGGGGACTAGCACAGATACGCAGTATTTT
CSGRWGTSTDTQYF
>many|14|NA|TRBJ1-2|TRBV28
TGTGCCAGCAGTCCCCCTGGGAGGGACTATGGCTACACCTTC
CASSPPGRDYGYTF
>many|12|TRBD1|TRBJ2-7|TRBV20-1
TGCAGTGCCTCGACAGGGGGGAGGGAGCAGTACTTC
CSASTGGREQYF
>NA|11|NA|TRBJ1-2|TRBV7-9
TGTGCCGCGACGGAGACAGACGGCTACACCTTC
CAATETDGYTF
>few|14|NA|TRBJ1-3|TRBV5-1
TGCGCCAGCAGCTTGGACGTCTCTGGAAACACCATATATTTT
CASSLDVSGNTIYF
>NA|12|NA|TRBJ2-1|TRBV18
TGTGCCAGCTCACAGACGGCTGGTGAGCAGTTCTTC
CASSQTAGEQFF
>many|14|NA|TRBJ2-3|TRBV29-1
TGCAGCGTTGAAAGGCGGGAACACACAGATACGCAGTATTTT
CSVERREHTDTQYF
>medium-sized|15|NA|TRBJ2-2|TRBV7-2
TGTGCCAGCAGCCGTGTGGGCGGGAACACCGGGGAGCTGTTTTTT
CASSRVGGNTGELFF
>many|14|TRBD1|TRBJ2-7|TRBV14
TGTGCCAGCAGCCAAAGGCAGGGGGCCTACGAGCAGTACTTC
CASSQRQGAYEQYF
>many|15|NA|TRBJ1-2|TRBV29-1
TGCAGCGTTGAAGATCTTTGGGCAGAGAACTATGGCTACACCTTC
CSVEDLWAENYGYTF
>NA|14|NA|TRBJ2-5|TRBV6-6
TGTGCCAGCGAGCCAGTGAGGGGCGAAGAGACCCAGTACTTC
CASEPVRGEETQYF
>many|14|NA|TRBJ2-3|TRBV5-1
TGCGCCAGCAGCTTGGTTACAGTAGGAGATACGCAGTATTTT
CASSLVTVGDTQYF
>many|14|TRBD1|TRBJ2-7|TRBV4-2
TGTGCCAGCAGCCGTGAGACAGGGTGGAACGAGCAGTACTTC
CASSRETGWNEQYF
>few|14|TRBD2|TRBJ2-7|TRBV27
TGTGCCAGCAGTTCGGGGGGACTAGCGGGCGAGCAGTACTTC
CASSSGGLAGEQYF
>many|13|NA|TRBJ1-1|TRBV29-1
TGCAGCGTCACAGGGAGGCTGAACACTGAAGCTTTCTTT
CSVTGRLNTEAFF